Given below is one TCR beta chain in context. Its target is unknown. The record originates from a study of graft-versus-host responses after intestinal transplantation. The method was immunoSEQ multiplex PCR; TCRdb's version includes in-frame clones alone and lacks a portion of them. Altogether approximately 130,000 clones are present, just over 90% being singletons, with the ten largest covering around 0.15%. The CDR3 consists of 15 residues. V was clipped by 0 bases and J by 6 bases, with 12 bases between them. Germline V lookup: CDR1 SGDLS, CDR2 YYNGEE. The starting material was unstimulated CD4+ T cells sorted from spleen or lymph node cells, obtained before intestinal transplant. The receptor was isolated from a human donor who received an intestinal transplant. This chain uses TRBV9 with TRBJ2-2; no clear D gene. CDR3 amino acids: CASSVASRSPGELFF. DNA for the CDR3: TGTGCCAGCAGCGTAGCTTCTCGTAGCCCCGGGGAGCTGTTTTTT.